The 3 T cell receptor beta chains listed next were all sequenced from one sample in a study of vaccination and CD4 T cells after COVID-19. For these receptors, no antigen is known. Sequencing of DNA taken from cultured CD4+ T cells relied on the Oncomine TCR Beta short-read assay. Each CDR3 protein gets one entry after TCRdb re-called the PCR reads with MiXCR. Here the sample spans about 17,000 distinct CDR3 sequences, approximately 45% being singletons. Treatment noted: roughly 11-day PBMC culture with coronavirus spike peptide pools or control peptides (ViraFEST assay). This sample comprised CD4+ T cells from blood, cultured in vitro, obtained after SARS-CoV-2 vaccination. These TCRs come from a human donor who had recovered from COVID-19.

This clonotype is labeled large. The chain carries TRBV20-1 and TRBJ1-6; TRBD1 aligns across 12 bases. After removal of 5 bases from V and 8 bases from J, the junction contained 10 bases not matched to a gene. The V gene's germline CDR1 is DFQATT and CDR2 SNEGSKA (reference sequence). This CDR3 is built from 16 residues. CDR3 protein: CSADPGTGGGDSPLHF. CDR3 coding DNA: TGCAGTGCTGACCCCGGGACAGGGGGCGGCGATTCACCCCTCCACTTT.

The genes are TRBV20-1 and TRBJ1-4; TRBD1 agrees at 9 bases. CDR1 and CDR2 (germline): DFQATT, SNEGSKA (reference sequence). CDR3 size: 15 residues. V dropped 1 base and J dropped 5; count of bases not matched to a gene: 5. The CDR3 bases are TGCAGTGCTAGAGCTCCGGGACAGGGAAATGAAAAACTGTTTTTT. It translates to CSARAPGQGNEKLFF.

The chain uses TRBV7-2 and TRBJ2-1, with D possibly TRBD2 on 7 matching bases. CDR3 size: 17 residues. Trimming took off 5 bases at V and 2 bases at J, with 19 bases between the two ends. The germline V gene encodes CDR1 SGHTA and CDR2 FQGNSA. The CDR3 DNA follows: TGTGCCAGCAGCCGTTATAGCGGAGGGGGGGCCTACAATGAGCAGTTCTTC. Protein: CASSRYSGGGAYNEQFF.